This entry lists 26 T cell receptor beta chains sequenced from one sample in a study of blood T cell repertoires in COVID-19. The method was immunoSEQ multiplex PCR; TCRdb's version includes in-frame clones alone and lacks a portion of them. Among 100,000 to 150,000 clones listed, 74% were seen once. Sequencing input: peripheral blood. The receptors here all came from an older man with COVID-19, enrolled during active disease.

The chain couples TRBV19 to TRBJ2-1; 7 bases line up with TRBD2. The CDR3 runs to 14 residues. The germline gives CDR1 LNHDA, CDR2 SQIVND (reference sequence). Trimming removed 4 bases from V and 2 bases from J; junction bases left unmatched: 2. Here the CDR3 reads CASSSGSTYNEQFF. Here the CDR3 DNA reads TGTGCCAGTAGTAGCGGGAGTACCTACAATGAGCAGTTCTTC.

This clone was picked up many times. The chain links TRBV20-1 to TRBJ2-3; 7 bases map to TRBD1. Germline V gene data show CDR1 as DFQATT and CDR2 as SNEGSKA (reference sequence). The CDR3 is made up of 18 amino acids. V shed 3 bases and J 2 bases; nucleotides not matched to a gene: 17. The CDR3 DNA reads as TGCAGTGCTAGTCCCCTAACAGGGGATTCCTCGATCACAGATACGCAGTATTTT. Its protein product is CSASPLTGDSSITDTQYF.

The chain joins TRBV10-3 to TRBJ1-6; D possibly corresponds to TRBD1 (6 bases). Trimming took off 3 bases at V and 10 bases at J, with 13 bases between the two ends. The CDR3 length is 14 residues. The germline gives CDR1 ENHRY, CDR2 SYGVKD. This CDR3 is CAISDQGSRSPLHF. The CDR3 DNA reads TGTGCCATCAGTGATCAGGGGTCCCGCTCACCCCTCCACTTT.

The rearrangement links TRBV29-1 to TRBJ2-5; 13 nucleotides line up with TRBD2. V dropped 2 bases and J dropped 4; count of bases not matched to a gene: 4. In germline, CDR1 is SQVTM, CDR2 ANQGSEA. This CDR3 has 15 residues. The CDR3, as DNA: TGCAGCGTTGAAAAACTAGCGGGAGGGTTAGAGACCCAGTACTTC. It yields the protein CSVEKLAGGLETQYF.

CDR3 DNA: TGTGCCACCAGTGATTCCAGAGGGACAGGCCTCTATGGCTACACCTTC. Translation: CATSDSRGTGLYGYTF. This chain uses TRBV24-1 with TRBJ1-2; 8 bases are a match to TRBD1. The CDR3 loop spans 16 amino acids. The V and J ends lost 2 bases and 4 bases, in that order; junction bases with no gene match: 8. Germline lookup yields CDR1 KGHDR and CDR2 SFDVKD.

The V and J genes are TRBV27 and TRBJ2-3, with 7 positions matching TRBD1. V trimming: 8 bases; J trimming: 2 bases; junction bases outside the gene matches: 7. CDR1 is MNHEY and CDR2 is SMNVEV in the germline V gene (reference sequence). There are 14 residues in the CDR3. The CDR3 DNA follows: TGTGCCAGCGCAGACAGGGACCTCACAGATACGCAGTATTTT. Its protein product is CASADRDLTDTQYF.

The chain links TRBV7-2 to TRBJ1-2, with D perhaps matching TRBD1 (6 bases). V lost 1 base to trimming and J lost 8 bases, with 26 bases between them. CDR3 length: 18 residues. Germline-derived CDR1 and CDR2 are SGHTA and FQGNSA. CDR3 amino acids: CASSLGPPQGHYSAGYTF. DNA for the CDR3: TGTGCCAGCAGCTTAGGCCCGCCTCAGGGGCACTACTCCGCCGGCTACACCTTC.

CDR3 amino acids: CASRAQGLLETQYF. CDR3 nucleotide sequence: TGTGCCAGCAGGGCCCAGGGGCTCTTGGAGACCCAGTACTTC. The chain is built from TRBV6-5 and TRBJ2-5; D perhaps matches TRBD1 (6 bases). Germline V gene data show CDR1 as MNHEY and CDR2 as SVGAGI. The length of the CDR3 is 14 residues. V was pared by 6 bases and J by 5 bases, with 16 bases between.

As DNA, the CDR3 is TGTGCCAGCAGCGTAGAGGGGGCCAACTCCTACGAGCAGTACTTC. Encoded protein: CASSVEGANSYEQYF. The chain recombines TRBV9 with TRBJ2-7; 7 nucleotides align to TRBD1. This CDR3 is built from 15 residues. V shed 0 bases, J shed 0 bases, and the junction held 3 bases outside the gene matches. Per the germline V gene, CDR1 is SGDLS and CDR2 is YYNGEE.

This clone was seen a handful of times. This sequence joins TRBV6-5 and TRBJ1-6; 8 bases agree with TRBD1. The trim removed 6 bases at V and 8 bases at J, leaving 6 bases unmatched. This CDR3 is 14 amino acids long. CDR1 is MNHEY and CDR2 is SVGAGI in the germline V gene. The CDR3 DNA reads TGTGCCAGCAGGTCTACAGGGGGGGATTCACCCCTCCACTTT. It specifies CASRSTGGDSPLHF.

This chain links TRBV28 with TRBJ2-7, with a tentative D call TRBD2 (5 bases). V lost 6 bases to trimming and J lost 4 bases, with 19 bases between them. CDR1 is MDHEN and CDR2 is SYDVKM in the germline V gene. This CDR3 spans 15 amino acids. The CDR3, as DNA: TGTGCCAGCAGCCGTGCGGGTAACACAAAATACGAGCAGTACTTC. Protein: CASSRAGNTKYEQYF. The full variable domain, with the rest looked up from reference TRBV28 and TRBJ2-7, is DVKVTQSSRYLVKRTGEKVFLECVQDMDHENMFWYRQDPGLGLRLIYFSYDVKMKEKGDIPEGYSVSREKKERFSLILESASTNQTSMYLCASSRAGNTKYEQYFGPGTRLTVT.

The rearrangement joins TRBV6-5 to TRBJ1-1; possibly TRBD1 for D (6 bases). Between the trimmed V and J ends, which lost 0 bases and 1 base, there was a span of 9 bases. Germline values: CDR1 MNHEY, CDR2 SVGAGI. The CDR3 extends over 15 amino acids. CDR3 sequence: CASSYSTTGNTEAFF. The DNA of the CDR3 is TGTGCCAGCAGTTACTCGACGACAGGGAACACTGAAGCTTTCTTT.

This rearrangement joins TRBV18 to TRBJ1-4; D remains unclear. V was trimmed by 3 bases and J by 4 bases, leaving 12 bases between them. CDR1 and CDR2 from the germline V gene are KGHSH and LQKENI. This CDR3 has 15 residues. CDR3 loop: CASSPPGYDNEKLFF. CDR3 DNA: TGTGCCAGCTCACCTCCGGGATATGATAATGAAAAACTGTTTTTT.

The count of this clone is one. V usage is TRBV27 and J usage is TRBJ2-7; no reliable D call. The CDR3 runs to 14 residues. Trimming took 1 base from V and 0 from J, leaving 7 bases between them. Germline V gene data show CDR1 as MNHEY and CDR2 as SMNVEV (reference sequence). This CDR3 reads CASSLLSNSYEQYF. In DNA, the CDR3 is TGTGCCAGCAGTTTATTATCTAACTCCTACGAGCAGTACTTC.

This clone has a single count. CDR3 nucleotide sequence: TGCGCCAGCAGCTTGGGGCCCATCGATAATGAAAAACTGTTTTTT. This codes for CASSLGPIDNEKLFF. The V and J genes are TRBV5-1 and TRBJ1-4; no definite D call. Trimming removed 0 bases at V and 4 bases at J, with 10 bases between. CDR3 length equals 15 residues. The germline V gene encodes CDR1 SGHRS and CDR2 YFSETQ.

This chain joins TRBV21-1 and TRBJ1-1; the table calls TRBD1, which could not be checked here. TRBV21-1 is a recognized pseudogene. This CDR3 spans 14 amino acids. CDR3: CASSKWDRGTEAFF. CDR3 sequence (DNA): TGTGCCAGCAGCAAATGGGACAGGGGAACTGAAGCTTTCTTT.

The chain links TRBV20-1 to TRBJ1-2; 8 bases are shared with TRBD1. CDR3 length: 13 amino acids. Looked up from germline, CDR1 is DFQATT and CDR2 is SNEGSKA (reference sequence). V lost 3 bases to trimming and J lost 4 bases; unmatched junction nucleotides: 4. CDR3: CSASTGTGYGYTF. CDR3 in DNA: TGCAGTGCTAGTACCGGGACAGGCTATGGCTACACCTTC.

This chain uses TRBV7-9 with TRBJ1-6, with D hard to call. The CDR3 loop spans 13 amino acids. The germline V gene encodes CDR1 SEHNR and CDR2 FQNEAQ (reference sequence). The ends were cut back, 1 base at V and 14 bases at J, with 12 bases in the middle. The CDR3 here is CASSLDSFLTLHF. The CDR3 DNA reads as TGTGCCAGCAGCTTAGACTCGTTTCTCACCCTCCACTTT.

V and J are TRBV7-6 and TRBJ1-1; D unclear. This CDR3 has 14 amino acids. Germline lookup yields CDR1 SGHVS and CDR2 FNYEAQ. Trimming removed 5 bases from V and 1 base from J, with 11 bases in between. The CDR3 DNA is TGTGCCAGCAGCAACCTCCAGGAGAACACTGAAGCTTTCTTT. Translation gives CASSNLQENTEAFF.

This rearrangement joins TRBV19 to TRBJ1-5; a weak D match, TRBD1 (6 bases). Trimming shortened V by 4 bases and J by 0 bases, and 10 bases separated the two germline ends. From germline, CDR1 is LNHDA and CDR2 SQIVND (reference sequence). This CDR3 spans 15 amino acids. CDR3 in amino acids: CASSTRTVSNQPQHF. The CDR3 DNA sequence: TGTGCCAGTAGTACCCGGACAGTTAGCAATCAGCCCCAGCATTTT.

The CDR3 region has the DNA TGTGCCAGTAGTATAGAGGGCCACGGGGGGGCCCAGTACTTC. Amino acids: CASSIEGHGGAQYF. The rearrangement uses TRBV19 and TRBJ2-5; TRBD2 matches at 8 bases. Germline V lookup: CDR1 LNHDA, CDR2 SQIVND (reference sequence). V lost 0 bases, J lost 9 bases, and 6 bases stayed unmatched. The CDR3 totals 14 residues. Filled out from reference TRBV19 and TRBJ2-5, the complete variable domain reads DGGITQSPKYLFRKEGQNVTLSCEQNLNHDAMYWYRQDPGQGLRLIYYSQIVNDFQKGDIAEGYSVSREKKESFPLTVTSAQKNPTAFYLCASSIEGHGGAQYFGPGTRLLVL.

This sequence joins TRBV10-3 and TRBJ1-5; D is undetermined. The CDR3 sequence is 13 residues long. V lost 2 bases and J lost 4, with 6 bases in between. CDR1 is ENHRY and CDR2 is SYGVKD in the germline V gene. The CDR3 nucleotides read TGTGCCATCAGTGAGGGCCAGAATCAGCCCCAGCATTTT. Protein sequence: CAISEGQNQPQHF.

The CDR3 spells CASSRQDRNTEAFF. For the CDR3, the DNA is TGCGCCAGCAGCCGCCAGGACAGAAACACTGAAGCTTTCTTT. The chain carries TRBV4-3 and TRBJ1-1, with D perhaps matching TRBD1 (6 bases). The V gene lost 4 bases and the J gene lost 2 bases, with 11 bases spanning the gap. Per germline, CDR1 LGHNA and CDR2 YSLEER. There are 14 residues in the CDR3.

The chain recombines TRBV7-9 with TRBJ1-3; 7 bases align to TRBD1. Losses at the gene ends were 4 bases for V and 0 bases for J; bases not matched to a gene: 6. Germline assignment: CDR1 SEHNR and CDR2 FQNEAQ (reference sequence). This CDR3 spans 16 amino acids. CDR3 loop: CASSWGQRDSGNTIYF. CDR3 nucleotides: TGTGCCAGCAGCTGGGGACAGCGCGACTCTGGAAACACCATATATTTT. The variable domain in full, completed from reference TRBV7-9 and TRBJ1-3, reads DTGVSQNPRHKITKRGQNVTFRCDPISEHNRLYWYRQTLGQGPEFLTYFQNEAQLEKSRLLSDRFSAERPKGSFSTLEIQRTEQGDSAMYLCASSWGQRDSGNTIYFGEGSWLTVV.

The chain couples TRBV28 to TRBJ1-3; the match to TRBD1 covers 7 bases. J lost 3 bases, V lost 4 bases, and 3 bases had no gene match. The CDR3 sequence is 14 residues long. Germline CDR1 is MDHEN and CDR2 is SYDVKM. CDR3 in amino acids: CASSSTGNGNTIYF. CDR3 DNA: TGTGCCAGCAGTTCGACAGGGAATGGAAACACCATATATTTT.

In this sample, this clone turned up a few times. V usage is TRBV9 and J usage is TRBJ2-1; tentatively, D is TRBD2 (5 bases). V lost 4 bases to trimming and J lost 1 base, with 15 bases between them. Germline values: CDR1 SGDLS, CDR2 YYNGEE. The CDR3 runs 16 residues. In DNA form, the CDR3 reads TGTGCCAGCAGCCGTACCCGAGGAGGATCCTACAATGAGCAGTTCTTC. Translated, it gives CASSRTRGGSYNEQFF.